Listed below are T cell receptor beta chains from one sample, sequenced in a study of response to subunit inactivated influenza vaccine. TCRdb reprocessed the RT-PCR reads with MiXCR, giving one entry per CDR3 protein. The table shows 560,000 or so distinct CDR3 sequences, with roughly 8.2% occurring only once. Sample: PBMCs from blood, taken roughly 24 months after vaccination. The receptors come from a man aged 50 to 69 who received an inactivated influenza vaccine. The CDR3 runs from the conserved cysteine through the conserved F or W. Fields, in order: J gene, D gene, V gene, clone size, CDR3 DNA, CDR3 protein. D genes are given only for firm matches. Rows may omit the clone size; those that give it use once, few, many or a size class.

TRBJ2-3 . TRBV27 many TGTGCCAGCAGTTTCCGCCTAGGAGGTTCCTATACGCAGTATTTT CASSFRLGGSYTQYF
TRBJ1-1 . TRBV5-1 few TGCGCCAGCAGTGGCAGAGAGGAAGGGAACACTGAAGCTTTCTTT CASSGREEGNTEAFF
TRBJ2-1 TRBD2 TRBV9 few TGTGCCAGCAGCGTAGACCCTAGCGGAGCCTACAATGAGCAGTTCTTC CASSVDPSGAYNEQFF
TRBJ2-1 . TRBV7-2 many TGTGCCAGCAGTCGTGGGTACGAGCAGTTCTTC CASSRGYEQFF
TRBJ2-5 TRBD1 TRBV11-2 few TGTGCCAGCAGTCGACAGGGACCCATCCAAGAGACCCAGTACTTC CASSRQGPIQETQYF
TRBJ1-1 . TRBV12-3/TRBV12-4 many TGTGCCAGCGGGCGGACTGAAGCTTTCTTT CASGRTEAFF
TRBJ2-7 TRBD2 TRBV12-3/TRBV12-4 . TGTGCCAGCACCAAGGTCGGCGGGGGCGAGCAGTACTTC CASTKVGGGEQYF
TRBJ2-7 TRBD2 TRBV7-2 . TGTGCCAGCAGCTTAGCTAGCGGGGTTACCTACGAGCAGTACTTC CASSLASGVTYEQYF
TRBJ2-3 TRBD2 TRBV11-2 . TGTGCCAGCAGCTTAGTATCTAGCGGAGAGACAGATACGCAGTATTTT CASSLVSSGETDTQYF
TRBJ2-2 . TRBV7-3 many TGTGCCAGCAGCTTAATGGGAAACCTGGGCGGGGAGCTGTTTTTT CASSLMGNLGGELFF
TRBJ2-7 . TRBV29-1 many TGCAGCGTTACATCCCTGGGACCCTACGAGCAGTACTTC CSVTSLGPYEQYF
TRBJ2-2 . TRBV15 few TGTGCCACCAGCAAAGGAGGGCGGGGAAACACCGGGGAGCTGTTTTTT CATSKGGRGNTGELFF
TRBJ1-2 . TRBV24-1 few TGTGCCACCAGTGTGGGGGGCGGTAACGACTATGGCTACACCTTC CATSVGGGNDYGYTF
TRBJ2-1 . TRBV27 . TGTGCCAGCAGTGATAACCCGTCAACTAATTACAATGAGCAGTTCTTC CASSDNPSTNYNEQFF
TRBJ2-2 . TRBV18 . TGTGCCAGCTCACCGGGGCCAGGGAGAAACACCGGGGAGCTGTTTTTT CASSPGPGRNTGELFF
TRBJ2-3 . TRBV6-2/TRBV6-3 . TGTGCCAGCAGTTACACGTTTCTAGGAGGCACAGATACGCAGTATTTT CASSYTFLGGTDTQYF
TRBJ2-1 TRBD2 TRBV9 few TGTGCCAGCAGCGTAGACCCGGGACTAGCGAGGGGTGGGAATGAGCAGTTCTTC CASSVDPGLARGGNEQFF
TRBJ2-1 . TRBV4-3 . TGCGCCAGCAGCCAAGATCTTGGGTTGAGTGAGCAGTTCTTC CASSQDLGLSEQFF
TRBJ2-2 TRBD2 TRBV28 many TGTGCCAGCAGTACTGTACTAGCGTCCACGAACACCGGGGAGCTGTTTTTT CASSTVLASTNTGELFF
TRBJ2-3 . TRBV6-5 many TGTGCCAGCAGTTACTCGTTGTGGGGCCTCGCAGATACGCAGTATTTT CASSYSLWGLADTQYF
TRBJ1-1 . TRBV3-1 few TGTGCCAGCAGCCAAGGACATTTGAACACTGAAGCTTTCTTT CASSQGHLNTEAFF
TRBJ2-1 . TRBV23-1 few TGCGCCAGTAAGACTAATGAGCAGTTCTTC CASKTNEQFF
TRBJ2-3 TRBD1 TRBV10-3 once TGTGCCATCAGCCCCGGGACAGGGGGCGGTAGCACAGATACGCAGTATTTC CAISPGTGGGSTDTQYF
TRBJ1-1 . TRBV4-3 . TGCGCCAGCAGCCAAGTTGCGTCATACGTAATCGGCACTGAAGCTTTCTTT CASSQVASYVIGTEAFF
TRBJ1-2 TRBD1 TRBV12-3/TRBV12-4 few TGTGCCAGCAGTTACGACAGGGCGTATGGCTACACCTTC CASSYDRAYGYTF
TRBJ2-2 TRBD1 TRBV7-2 . TGTGCCAGCAGGCCCGGGACAGCCACCGGGGAGCTGTTTTTT CASRPGTATGELFF
TRBJ1-5 . TRBV29-1 many TGCAGCGCCCTGGAGGGAAATAGCAATCAGCCCCAGCATTTT CSALEGNSNQPQHF
TRBJ1-5 . TRBV10-3 few TGTGCCATCTCCCAGACCAGCAATCAGCCCCAGCATTTT CAISQTSNQPQHF
TRBJ2-2 . TRBV9 . TGTGCCAGCAGCGTAGGCAGGTATCCCGGGGAGCTGTTTTTT CASSVGRYPGELFF
TRBJ2-3 TRBD1 TRBV3-1 . TGTGCCAGCAGCCAATGGGACAGTAAAGGGAATACGCAGTATTTT CASSQWDSKGNTQYF
TRBJ2-1 TRBD2 TRBV7-2 . TGTGCCAGCAGCTCCTTACGGACTAGCGGGGCCTACAATGAGCAGTTCTTC CASSSLRTSGAYNEQFF
TRBJ1-1 . TRBV28 many TGTGCCAGCAGTTCGGCAGCCACTGAAGCTTTCTTT CASSSAATEAFF
TRBJ2-1 . TRBV29-1 few TGCAGCGTTGCTGGTTACAATGAGCAGTTCTTC CSVAGYNEQFF
TRBJ1-5 . TRBV4-1 many TGCGCCAGCAGCCTCAGACCCTCGGGCAATCAGCCCCAGCATTTT CASSLRPSGNQPQHF
TRBJ2-3 TRBD2 TRBV7-8 few TGTGCCAGCAGCCAAAAATTTTGGCTAGCGGGAGGGCCAACAGATACGCAGTATTTT CASSQKFWLAGGPTDTQYF
TRBJ2-5 . TRBV7-2 few TGTGCCAGCAGCCCCTCGACCCTGCAAGAGACCCAGTACTTC CASSPSTLQETQYF
TRBJ2-1 TRBD2 TRBV20-1 . TGCAGTGCTCCTCGGGGTAGCGGGAGGTATAATGAGCAGTTCTTC CSAPRGSGRYNEQFF
TRBJ2-3 TRBD2 TRBV9 many TGTGCCAGCAGCGTAGGCGAGGTCGGGACTAGAACAGATACGCAGTATTTT CASSVGEVGTRTDTQYF
TRBJ2-2 TRBD1 TRBV11-1 once TGTGCCAGCAGCACCGGACAGGGGAGGGAGCTGTTTTTT CASSTGQGRELFF
TRBJ2-2 . TRBV20-1 few TGCAGTGCTCCTGTGGGGGGCAGGCCCGGGGAGCTGTTTTTT CSAPVGGRPGELFF
TRBJ2-7 . TRBV3-1 . TGTGCCAGCAGCCAGTTCGACGAGCAGTACTTC CASSQFDEQYF
TRBJ2-1 . TRBV3-1 many TGTGCCAGCAGCCAAGATAAACTGACGTTGAATGAGCAGTTCTTC CASSQDKLTLNEQFF
TRBJ2-1 . TRBV12-3/TRBV12-4 few TGTGCCAGCAGTTTGAGTCAGAGTGAGCAGTTCTTC CASSLSQSEQFF
TRBJ2-7 . TRBV28 few TGTGCCAGCAGAAGCGGACAGTTAGTAGCAAACGAGCAGTACTTC CASRSGQLVANEQYF
TRBJ2-5 . TRBV11-2 . TGTGCCAGCAGCTTAGATCGAGGGGTTACGGAGACCCAGTACTTC CASSLDRGVTETQYF
TRBJ2-2 TRBD1 TRBV20-1 few TGCAGTGCTATGGGGACAGACACCGGGGAGCTGTTTTTT CSAMGTDTGELFF